This passage covers 29 T cell receptor beta chains from one sample sequenced in a study of blood T cell repertoires in COVID-19. TCRdb keeps only in-frame clones here, not all; method: immunoSEQ multiplex PCR. The profile shows over 95,000 clones, more than 85% of them singletons. The sequenced material came from peripheral blood. These TCRs come from a human donor with acute or convalescent COVID-19. The donor label of this sample is uncertain.

V and J are TRBV3-1 (or the pseudogene TRBV3-2) and TRBJ2-1; TRBD2 agrees at 13 bases. This CDR3 spans 17 amino acids. V was pared by 3 bases and J by 8 bases, with 10 bases of the junction left unmatched. CDR1 is LGHDT, CDR2 YNNKEL, per germline (reference sequence). The CDR3 DNA reads TGTGCCAGCAGCCAGGATACTAGCGGGAGGGCCATCTATGAGCAGTTCTTC. Translated: CASSQDTSGRAIYEQFF.

The chain has TRBV10-2 and TRBJ1-2; 8 nucleotides line up with TRBD1. Germline lookup yields CDR1 WSHSY and CDR2 SAAADI. CDR3 length: 13 amino acids. V was pared by 2 bases and J by 8 bases, with 4 bases of the junction left unmatched. DNA for the CDR3: TGCGCCAGCAGTGAGCAGGGGGCGCAAGGCTACACCTTC. Translation gives CASSEQGAQGYTF.

The CDR3 DNA is TGTGCCAGTAGTATAAACAAGTTTATGAACACTGAAGCTTTCTTT. This sequence encodes CASSINKFMNTEAFF. The rearrangement uses TRBV19 and TRBJ1-1; D ambiguous. The V gene lost 2 bases and the J gene lost 0 bases, with 10 bases spanning the gap. The germline gives CDR1 LNHDA, CDR2 SQIVND (reference sequence). The CDR3 sequence is 15 residues long.

This clone was seen a single time. The CDR3 spells CASGQVYSPLHF. Written as DNA, the CDR3 is TGTGCCAGTGGACAGGTGTATTCACCCCTCCACTTT. The chain uses TRBV2 and TRBJ1-6; 7 bases are a match to TRBD1. This CDR3 region has 12 residues. CDR1 is SNHLY and CDR2 is FYNNEI in the germline V gene. Unmatched junction bases numbered 4, after V lost 9 bases and J lost 8 bases.

The chain carries TRBV11-2 and TRBJ2-3; D not certain. Trimming pared 0 bases from V and 1 base from J, leaving 8 bases between. This CDR3 has 15 amino acids. The germline gives CDR1 SGHAT, CDR2 FQNNGV. CDR3 coding DNA: TGTGCCAGCAGCTTAGATCGAGCTGGCACAGATACGCAGTATTTT. Translated, it gives CASSLDRAGTDTQYF.

J is TRBJ1-1 and V is TRBV10-3, with a tentative D call TRBD1 (5 bases). The CDR3 spans 12 residues. The germline V and J ends were trimmed by 0 bases and 10 bases, with 9 bases remaining between them. Germline lookup yields CDR1 ENHRY and CDR2 SYGVKD. The DNA for the CDR3 is TGTGCCATCAGTGAGTCGGGGCGGGGAGCTTTCTTT. It specifies CAISESGRGAFF.

The chain recombines TRBV18 with TRBJ2-7, with TRBD2 identical over 10 bases. Germline trimming cut 3 bases from V and 7 bases from J; bases unmatched to any gene: 6. The germline V gene has CDR1 KGHSH and CDR2 LQKENI. The CDR3 runs 14 residues. The CDR3 reads CASSPSSGSREQYF. Here the CDR3 DNA reads TGTGCCAGCTCACCGTCTAGCGGGAGTCGAGAGCAGTACTTC.

The V and J genes are TRBV28 and TRBJ2-6, with D maybe TRBD1 (5 bases). CDR1 and CDR2 from the germline V gene are MDHEN and SYDVKM. Trimming left V 1 base short and J 2 bases short, with 15 bases between. The CDR3 is 18 amino acids. CDR3 sequence (DNA): TGTGCCAGCAGTTTATATGGCAGGGTTGGGGCTGGGGCCAACGTCCTGACTTTC. Translation gives CASSLYGRVGAGANVLTF. Supplemented by reference TRBV28 and TRBJ2-6, the full variable domain reads DVKVTQSSRYLVKRTGEKVFLECVQDMDHENMFWYRQDPGLGLRLIYFSYDVKMKEKGDIPEGYSVSREKKERFSLILESASTNQTSMYLCASSLYGRVGAGANVLTFGAGSRLTVL.

The J gene is TRBJ2-1, the V gene TRBV11-2; D ambiguous. Trimming took 3 bases from V and 0 from J, leaving 6 bases between them. Per the germline V gene, CDR1 is SGHAT and CDR2 is FQNNGV. The CDR3 totals 14 residues. DNA for the CDR3: TGTGCCAGCAGCTTCGGCGGCTCCTACAATGAGCAGTTCTTC. Translation: CASSFGGSYNEQFF.

This chain uses TRBV5-4 with TRBJ2-3; tentative D call: TRBD1 (6 bases). Germline V gene data show CDR1 as SGHNT and CDR2 as YYREEE (reference sequence). The V end lost 0 bases, the J end lost 4 bases, and 9 bases lay between the germline ends. The CDR3 runs to 14 residues. CDR3 DNA: TGTGCCAGCAGCTTGGGGCAGGGGTCAGATACGCAGTATTTT. Protein sequence: CASSLGQGSDTQYF.

The chain carries TRBV5-5 and TRBJ1-6; TRBD1 is a possible D gene (6 bases). The CDR3 spans 18 residues. Between the trimmed V and J ends, which lost 4 bases and 0 bases, there was a span of 17 bases. Per the germline V gene, CDR1 is SGHKS and CDR2 is YYEKEE (reference sequence). The CDR3 loop reads CASSVPKGEVSYNSPLHF. The CDR3 region has the DNA TGTGCCAGCAGCGTGCCCAAGGGGGAAGTCTCCTATAATTCACCCCTCCACTTT.

V is TRBV10-3 and J is TRBJ1-1; no clear D. The CDR3 extends over 15 amino acids. With 2 bases removed from V and 0 bases from J, the gap between germline ends came to 10 bases. Germline V gene sequence: CDR1 ENHRY, CDR2 SYGVKD. CDR3 in amino acids: CAISEHGGMNTEAFF. CDR3 nucleotide sequence: TGTGCCATCAGTGAGCACGGAGGAATGAACACTGAAGCTTTCTTT.

The CDR3 spells CASSPLEDRDEQFF. For the CDR3, the DNA is TGCGCCAGCAGCCCTCTTGAGGATCGGGATGAGCAGTTCTTC. The chain links TRBV4-3 to TRBJ2-1; D not resolved. CDR1 LGHNA and CDR2 YSLEER come from the germline V gene. V lost 4 bases to trimming and J lost 8 bases, with 15 bases between them. The CDR3 is made up of 14 amino acids.

The chain is built from TRBV18 and TRBJ1-4; TRBD1 matches at 7 bases. Trimming at V came to 1 base and at J to 8 bases, leaving 4 bases not matched to a gene. CDR1 and CDR2 (germline): KGHSH, LQKENI. The CDR3 spans 14 residues. CDR3 sequence reads: CASSPLRGEEKLFF. CDR3 in DNA: TGTGCCAGCTCACCACTCAGGGGGGAAGAAAAACTGTTTTTT.

The chain is built from TRBV4-2 and TRBJ2-1, with 11 bases identical to TRBD2. The CDR3 spans 19 residues. After removal of 3 bases from V and 9 bases from J, the junction contained 19 bases not matched to a gene. CDR1 is LGHNA, CDR2 YNFKEQ, per germline. The DNA for the CDR3 is TGTGCCAGCAGCCAGATAGAAGGTCGGACTAGCGGGCGGTACGGTGAGCAGTTCTTC. This gives the protein CASSQIEGRTSGRYGEQFF.

The J gene is TRBJ2-7, the V gene TRBV6-5; 8 nucleotides line up with TRBD1. This CDR3 is built from 15 residues. Germline loops: CDR1 MNHEY, CDR2 SVGAGI. With 2 bases clipped from V and 3 bases from J, the junction kept 6 bases outside the gene matches. CDR3 nucleotides: TGTGCCAGCAGTTACCAAATTACAGGGGGCTACGAGCAGTACTTC. Encoded protein: CASSYQITGGYEQYF.

This clone has just one count. The rearrangement links TRBV28 to TRBJ2-1; the match to TRBD1 covers 7 bases. This CDR3 spans 18 amino acids. V lost 5 bases, J lost 4 bases, and 17 bases stayed unmatched. Per germline, CDR1 MDHEN and CDR2 SYDVKM. CDR3 region: CASSPRTGRRPPYNEQFF. The CDR3, as DNA: TGTGCCAGCAGTCCACGGACAGGTAGACGACCCCCGTACAATGAGCAGTTCTTC.

The V call is TRBV2, the J call TRBJ1-4, with a possible D match to TRBD1 (5 bases). V lost 7 bases and J lost 6, with 18 bases in between. This CDR3 comprises 15 residues. Germline loops: CDR1 SNHLY, CDR2 FYNNEI. CDR3 coding DNA: TGTGCCAGCAACTTGCTAGGGGTGTCCTATGAAAAACTGTTTTTT. Its protein product is CASNLLGVSYEKLFF.

The chain joins TRBV4-2 to TRBJ2-1, with TRBD2 matching over 10 bases. The CDR3 runs 18 residues. Germline V gives CDR1 LGHNA, CDR2 YNFKEQ. J was trimmed by 7 bases and V by 1 base; bases with no gene match: 13. Here the CDR3 DNA reads TGTGCCAGCAGCCAAGGGGCTCCTCTAGCGGGAGCCGGTAATGAGCAGTTCTTC. Translation: CASSQGAPLAGAGNEQFF.

This clone was found once. V and J are TRBV7-9 and TRBJ1-2, with D uncertain. The CDR3 covers 15 residues. Germline lookup yields CDR1 SEHNR and CDR2 FQNEAQ (reference sequence). Trimming shortened V by 5 bases and J by 2 bases, and 15 bases separated the two germline ends. CDR3 region: CASSPSSGYNYGYTF. CDR3 nucleotide sequence: TGTGCCAGCAGCCCCTCGTCGGGATACAACTATGGCTACACCTTC.

The CDR3 DNA follows: TGTGCCAGCGATGTTAGTTCGGGCACTGAAGCTTTCTTT. Encoded protein: CASDVSSGTEAFF. The rearrangement links TRBV6-6 to TRBJ1-1; D call uncertain. Germline CDR1 is MNHNY and CDR2 is SVGAGI (reference sequence). CDR3 length: 13 residues. Trimming left V 8 bases short and J 4 bases short, with 14 bases between.

The chain uses TRBV11-2 and TRBJ2-1; 8 bases map to TRBD1. There are 17 residues in the CDR3. Germline-derived CDR1 and CDR2 are SGHAT and FQNNGV. Trimming at V came to 0 bases and at J to 2 bases, leaving 6 bases not matched to a gene. In DNA form, the CDR3 reads TGTGCCAGCAGCTTAGAAGGTGGGACAGGAGCCTACAATGAGCAGTTCTTC. Protein sequence: CASSLEGGTGAYNEQFF.

The chain uses TRBV10-3 and TRBJ1-4; D not certain. The CDR3 length is 15 residues. Germline V gene data show CDR1 as ENHRY and CDR2 as SYGVKD. Between the trimmed V and J ends, which lost 3 bases and 8 bases, there was a span of 16 bases. In DNA form, the CDR3 reads TGTGCCATCAGTGAAACGACCGGTACGGGGGAAAAACTGTTTTTT. Translation gives CAISETTGTGEKLFF.

This rearrangement joins TRBV7-2 to TRBJ2-5; TRBD2 agrees at 12 bases. The CDR3 consists of 15 residues. Germline trimming cut 5 bases from V and 7 bases from J; bases unmatched to any gene: 8. Germline assignment: CDR1 SGHTA and CDR2 FQGNSA. CDR3: CASSITSGGMGTQYF. DNA for the CDR3: TGTGCCAGCAGCATAACTAGCGGGGGGATGGGGACCCAGTACTTC.

The V gene is TRBV6-1, the J gene TRBJ1-5; D call uncertain. Trimming shortened V by 0 bases and J by 6 bases, and 6 bases separated the two germline ends. The CDR3 is made up of 13 amino acids. The germline V gene has CDR1 MNHNS and CDR2 SASEGT. This CDR3 reads CASSEARVQPQHF. CDR3 bases: TGTGCCAGCAGTGAAGCCCGGGTTCAGCCCCAGCATTTT.

The rearrangement links TRBV12-3 or TRBV12-4 to TRBJ1-2; D gene unclear. The CDR3 length is 13 residues. Trimming removed 6 bases at V and 5 bases at J, with 13 bases between. The chain's CDR3 is CASSFDGVYGYTF. CDR3 nucleotides: TGTGCCAGCAGCTTCGACGGGGTTTATGGCTACACCTTC.

This chain uses TRBV27 with TRBJ2-2; 7 bases fit TRBD2. Germline V gives CDR1 MNHEY, CDR2 SMNVEV (reference sequence). The CDR3 has 16 amino acids. Trimming removed 6 bases from V and 5 bases from J; junction bases left unmatched: 12. The CDR3 sequence: CASSPLFREATGELFF. The CDR3 coding sequence is TGTGCCAGCAGCCCCCTCTTTCGGGAGGCTACCGGGGAGCTGTTTTTT.

The rearrangement uses TRBV7-9 and TRBJ1-4, with D perhaps matching TRBD1 (6 bases). In germline, CDR1 is SEHNR, CDR2 FQNEAQ (reference sequence). The V end lost 5 bases, the J end lost 5 bases, and 15 bases lay between the germline ends. There are 15 residues in the CDR3. The CDR3 loop is CASSPRTAMNEKLFF. The DNA for the CDR3 is TGTGCCAGCAGCCCCAGGACAGCCATGAATGAAAAACTGTTTTTT. The full variable domain, completed using reference TRBV7-9 and TRBJ1-4, is DTGVSQNPRHKITKRGQNVTFRCDPISEHNRLYWYRQTLGQGPEFLTYFQNEAQLEKSRLLSDRFSAERPKGSFSTLEIQRTEQGDSAMYLCASSPRTAMNEKLFFGSGTQLSVL.

The rearrangement joins TRBV24-1 to TRBJ2-2; 8 positions agree with TRBD1. This CDR3 is 16 amino acids long. The germline V gene has CDR1 KGHDR and CDR2 SFDVKD. The V gene end was trimmed by 2 bases and the J gene end by 4 bases; junction bases not matched to a gene: 5. CDR3 sequence reads: CATSDSFRGPTGELFF. CDR3 in DNA: TGTGCCACCAGTGATTCTTTCAGGGGGCCCACCGGGGAGCTGTTTTTT.